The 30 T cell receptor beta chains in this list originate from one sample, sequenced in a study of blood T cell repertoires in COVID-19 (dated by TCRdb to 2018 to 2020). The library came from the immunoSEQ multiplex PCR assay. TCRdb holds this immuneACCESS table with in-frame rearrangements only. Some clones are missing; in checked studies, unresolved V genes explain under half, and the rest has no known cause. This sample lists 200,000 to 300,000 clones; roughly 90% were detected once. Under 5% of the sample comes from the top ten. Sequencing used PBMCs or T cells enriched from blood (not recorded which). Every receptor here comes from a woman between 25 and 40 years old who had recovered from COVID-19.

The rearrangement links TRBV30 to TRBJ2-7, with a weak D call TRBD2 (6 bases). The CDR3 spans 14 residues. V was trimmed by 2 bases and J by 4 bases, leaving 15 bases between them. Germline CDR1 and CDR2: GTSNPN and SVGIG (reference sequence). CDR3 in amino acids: CAWSLTSGVYEQYF. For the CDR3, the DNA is TGTGCCTGGAGTCTGACTAGTGGGGTGTACGAGCAGTACTTC.

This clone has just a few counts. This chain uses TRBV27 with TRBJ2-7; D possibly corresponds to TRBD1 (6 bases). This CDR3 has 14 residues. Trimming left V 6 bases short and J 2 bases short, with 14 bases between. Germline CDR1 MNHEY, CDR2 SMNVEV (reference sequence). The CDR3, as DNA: TGTGCCAGCAGCCCACAGGGTGTAACCTACGAGCAGTACTTC. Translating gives CASSPQGVTYEQYF.

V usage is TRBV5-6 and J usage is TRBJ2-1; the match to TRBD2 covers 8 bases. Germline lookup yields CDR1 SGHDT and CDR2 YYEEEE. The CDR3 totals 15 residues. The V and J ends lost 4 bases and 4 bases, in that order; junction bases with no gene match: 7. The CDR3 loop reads CASSPGTSPYNEQFF. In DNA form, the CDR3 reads TGTGCCAGCAGCCCGGGGACTAGTCCTTACAATGAGCAGTTCTTC.

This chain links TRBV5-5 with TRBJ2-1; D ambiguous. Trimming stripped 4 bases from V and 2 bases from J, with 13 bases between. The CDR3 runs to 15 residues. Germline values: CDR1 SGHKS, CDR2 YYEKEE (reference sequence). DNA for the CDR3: TGTGCCAGCAGCGCCCGTGGGCAGACCTACAATGAGCAGTTCTTC. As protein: CASSARGQTYNEQFF.

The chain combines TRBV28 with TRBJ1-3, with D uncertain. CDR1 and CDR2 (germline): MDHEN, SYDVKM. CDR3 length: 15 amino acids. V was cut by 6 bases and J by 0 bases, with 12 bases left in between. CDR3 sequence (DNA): TGTGCCAGCAGCCGTGGTGGAGCCTCTGGAAACACCATATATTTT. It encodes CASSRGGASGNTIYF.

Written as DNA, the CDR3 is TGTGCCAGCAGTGAAGCCAGGCAGCCTAATTCACCCCTCCACTTT. As protein: CASSEARQPNSPLHF. J is TRBJ1-6 and V is TRBV6-1; D not resolved. V was trimmed by 0 bases and J by 6 bases, leaving 9 bases between them. Germline CDR1 is MNHNS and CDR2 is SASEGT. CDR3 length: 15 residues.

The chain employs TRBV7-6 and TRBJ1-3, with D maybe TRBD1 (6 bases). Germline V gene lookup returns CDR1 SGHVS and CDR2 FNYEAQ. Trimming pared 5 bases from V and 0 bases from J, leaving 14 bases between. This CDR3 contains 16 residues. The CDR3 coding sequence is TGTGCCAGCAGCCCCTCCACAGGGAACTCTGGAAACACCATATATTTT. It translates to CASSPSTGNSGNTIYF.

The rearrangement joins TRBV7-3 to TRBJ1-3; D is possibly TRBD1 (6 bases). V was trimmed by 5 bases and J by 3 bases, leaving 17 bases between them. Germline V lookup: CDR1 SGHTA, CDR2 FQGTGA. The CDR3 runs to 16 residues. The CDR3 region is CASSATTGYGGNTIYF. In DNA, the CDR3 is TGTGCCAGCAGCGCAACGACAGGCTATGGTGGAAACACCATATATTTT.

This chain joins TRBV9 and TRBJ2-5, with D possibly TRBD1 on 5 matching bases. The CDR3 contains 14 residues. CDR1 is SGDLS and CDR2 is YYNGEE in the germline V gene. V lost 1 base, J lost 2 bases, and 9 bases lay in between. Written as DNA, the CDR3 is TGTGCCAGCAGCGTACAGGGCCAGCAAGAGACCCAGTACTTC. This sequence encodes CASSVQGQQETQYF.

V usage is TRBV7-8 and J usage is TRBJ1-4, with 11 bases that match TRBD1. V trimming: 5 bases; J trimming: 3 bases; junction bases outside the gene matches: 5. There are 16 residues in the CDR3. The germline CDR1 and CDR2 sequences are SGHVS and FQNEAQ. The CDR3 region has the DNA TGTGCCAGCAGCGCCGGACAGGGGGCGGCTAATGAAAAACTGTTTTTT. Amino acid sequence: CASSAGQGAANEKLFF.

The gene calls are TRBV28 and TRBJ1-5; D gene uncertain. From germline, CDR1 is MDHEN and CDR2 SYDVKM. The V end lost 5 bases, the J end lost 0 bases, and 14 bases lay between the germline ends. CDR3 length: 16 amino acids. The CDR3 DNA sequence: TGTGCCAGCAGTGAGATGGGCTATTATAGCAATCAGCCCCAGCATTTT. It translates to CASSEMGYYSNQPQHF.

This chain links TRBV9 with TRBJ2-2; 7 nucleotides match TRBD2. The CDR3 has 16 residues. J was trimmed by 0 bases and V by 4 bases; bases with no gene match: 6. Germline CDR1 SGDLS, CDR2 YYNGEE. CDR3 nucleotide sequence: TGTGCCAGCAGCCCCCAGCGGGGACCGAACACCGGGGAGCTGTTTTTT. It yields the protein CASSPQRGPNTGELFF.

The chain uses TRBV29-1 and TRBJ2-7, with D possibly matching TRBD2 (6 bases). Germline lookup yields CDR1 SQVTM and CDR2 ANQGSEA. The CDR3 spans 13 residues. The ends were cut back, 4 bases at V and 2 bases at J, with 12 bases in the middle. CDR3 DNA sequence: TGCAGCGTTGGGGTGTCGGGGGCCTACGAGCAGTACTTC. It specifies CSVGVSGAYEQYF.

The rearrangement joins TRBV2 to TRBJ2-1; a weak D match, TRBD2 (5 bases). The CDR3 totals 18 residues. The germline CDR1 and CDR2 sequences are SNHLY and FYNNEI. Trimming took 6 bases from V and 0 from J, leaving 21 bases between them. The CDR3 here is CASSDPYTLEGSYNEQFF. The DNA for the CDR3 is TGTGCCAGCAGCGACCCCTATACTCTTGAGGGCTCCTACAATGAGCAGTTCTTC.

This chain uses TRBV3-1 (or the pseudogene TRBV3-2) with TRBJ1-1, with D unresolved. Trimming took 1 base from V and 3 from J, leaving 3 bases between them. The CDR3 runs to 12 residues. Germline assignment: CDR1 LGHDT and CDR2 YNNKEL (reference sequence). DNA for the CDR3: TGTGCCAGCAGCCAAGCGGACACTGAAGCTTTCTTT. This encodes CASSQADTEAFF.

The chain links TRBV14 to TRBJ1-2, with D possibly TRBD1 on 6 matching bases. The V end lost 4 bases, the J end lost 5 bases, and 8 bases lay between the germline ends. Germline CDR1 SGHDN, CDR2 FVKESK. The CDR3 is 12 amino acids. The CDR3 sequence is CASSLTGYGYTF. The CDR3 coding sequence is TGTGCCAGCAGCCTTACAGGGTATGGCTACACCTTC.

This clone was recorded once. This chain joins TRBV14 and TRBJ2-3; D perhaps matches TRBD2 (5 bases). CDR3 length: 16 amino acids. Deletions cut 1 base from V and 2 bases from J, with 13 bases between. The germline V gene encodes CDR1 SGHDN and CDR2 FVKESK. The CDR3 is CASSQGTSGLTDTQYF. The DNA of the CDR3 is TGTGCCAGCAGCCAAGGAACGAGCGGCCTCACAGATACGCAGTATTTT.

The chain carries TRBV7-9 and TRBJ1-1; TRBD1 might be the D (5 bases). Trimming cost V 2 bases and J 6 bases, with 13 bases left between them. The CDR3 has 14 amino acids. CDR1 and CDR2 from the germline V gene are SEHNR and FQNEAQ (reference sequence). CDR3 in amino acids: CASSLNFGAPEAFF. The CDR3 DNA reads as TGTGCCAGCAGCTTAAATTTTGGGGCCCCTGAAGCTTTCTTT.

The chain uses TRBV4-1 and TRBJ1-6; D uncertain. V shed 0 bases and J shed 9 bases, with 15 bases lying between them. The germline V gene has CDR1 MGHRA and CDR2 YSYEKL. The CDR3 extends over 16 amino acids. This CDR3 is CASSQEGSSARSPLHF. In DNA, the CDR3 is TGCGCCAGCAGCCAAGAGGGCAGTTCGGCGCGTTCACCCCTCCACTTT.

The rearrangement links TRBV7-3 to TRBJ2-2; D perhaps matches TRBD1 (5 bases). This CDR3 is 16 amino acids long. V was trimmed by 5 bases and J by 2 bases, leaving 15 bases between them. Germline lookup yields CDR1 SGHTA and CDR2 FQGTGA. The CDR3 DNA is TGTGCCAGCAGCCCAAAAGGGCAGGGCAACACCGGGGAGCTGTTTTTT. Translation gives CASSPKGQGNTGELFF.

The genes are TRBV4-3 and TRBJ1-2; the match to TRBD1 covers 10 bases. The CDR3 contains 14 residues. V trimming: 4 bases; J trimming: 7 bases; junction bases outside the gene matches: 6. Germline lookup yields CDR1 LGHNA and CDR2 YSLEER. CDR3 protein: CASSRGQGMRGYTF. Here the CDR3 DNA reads TGCGCCAGCAGCCGGGGACAGGGGATGCGTGGCTACACCTTC.

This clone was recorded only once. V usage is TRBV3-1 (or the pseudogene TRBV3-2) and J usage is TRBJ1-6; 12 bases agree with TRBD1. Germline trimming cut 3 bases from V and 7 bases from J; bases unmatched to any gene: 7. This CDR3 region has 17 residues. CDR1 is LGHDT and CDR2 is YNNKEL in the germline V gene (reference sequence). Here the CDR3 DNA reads TGTGCCAGCAGCCAGGGACAGGGGGCGGCTTCGAATTCACCCCTCCACTTT. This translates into CASSQGQGAASNSPLHF.

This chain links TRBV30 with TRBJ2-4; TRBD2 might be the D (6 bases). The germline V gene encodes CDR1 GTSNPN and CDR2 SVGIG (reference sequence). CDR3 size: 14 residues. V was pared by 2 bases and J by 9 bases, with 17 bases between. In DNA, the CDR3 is TGTGCCTGGAGTCGACTAGACTCGGTAGGCATTCAGTACTTC. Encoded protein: CAWSRLDSVGIQYF.

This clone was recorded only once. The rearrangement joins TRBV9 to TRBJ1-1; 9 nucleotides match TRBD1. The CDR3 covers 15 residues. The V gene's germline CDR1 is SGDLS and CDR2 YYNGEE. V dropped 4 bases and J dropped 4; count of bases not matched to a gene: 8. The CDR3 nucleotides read TGTGCCAGCAGCCCAGGACAGGGGTGGATCACTGAAGCTTTCTTT. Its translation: CASSPGQGWITEAFF.

CDR3 in amino acids: CASRLLSGVTDTQYF. CDR3 DNA sequence: TGTGCCAGCAGACTCCTTAGCGGTGTTACAGATACGCAGTATTTT. V is TRBV28 and J is TRBJ2-3, with a tentative D call TRBD2 (6 bases). Germline CDR1 reads MDHEN; CDR2 reads SYDVKM. V shed 6 bases and J shed 3 bases, with 16 bases lying between them. The CDR3 extends over 15 amino acids.

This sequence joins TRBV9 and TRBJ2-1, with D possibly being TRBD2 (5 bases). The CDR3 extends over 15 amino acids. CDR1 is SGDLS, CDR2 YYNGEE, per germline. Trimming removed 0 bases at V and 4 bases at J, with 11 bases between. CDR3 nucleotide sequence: TGTGCCAGCAGCGTAGGTCTAGCCGCGTACAATGAGCAGTTCTTC. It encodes CASSVGLAAYNEQFF.

CDR3 region: CASRAGWSVDTQYF. CDR3 coding DNA: TGTGCCAGCAGGGCAGGGTGGTCGGTAGATACGCAGTATTTT. This chain connects TRBV7-2 to TRBJ2-3, with D maybe TRBD1 (5 bases). There are 14 residues in the CDR3. CDR1 is SGHTA and CDR2 is FQGNSA in the germline V gene. Trimming shortened V by 6 bases and J by 5 bases, and 15 bases separated the two germline ends.

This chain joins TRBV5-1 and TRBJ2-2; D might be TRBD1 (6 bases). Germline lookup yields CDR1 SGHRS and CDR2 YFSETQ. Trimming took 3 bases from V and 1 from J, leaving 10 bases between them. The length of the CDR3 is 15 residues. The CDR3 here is CASSSGTLNTGELFF. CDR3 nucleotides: TGCGCCAGCAGCTCCGGGACACTGAACACCGGGGAGCTGTTTTTT. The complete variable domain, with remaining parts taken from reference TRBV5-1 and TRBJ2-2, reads KAGVTQTPRYLIKTRGQQVTLSCSPISGHRSVSWYQQTPGQGLQFLFEYFSETQRNKGNFPGRFSGRQFSNSRSEMNVSTLELGDSALYLCASSSGTLNTGELFFGEGSRLTVL.

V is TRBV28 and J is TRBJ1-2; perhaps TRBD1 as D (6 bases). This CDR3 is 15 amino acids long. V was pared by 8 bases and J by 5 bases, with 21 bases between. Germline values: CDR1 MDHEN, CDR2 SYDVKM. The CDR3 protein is CASHGPYREGYGYTF. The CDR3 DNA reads TGTGCCAGCCATGGGCCTTACAGGGAGGGGTATGGCTACACCTTC.

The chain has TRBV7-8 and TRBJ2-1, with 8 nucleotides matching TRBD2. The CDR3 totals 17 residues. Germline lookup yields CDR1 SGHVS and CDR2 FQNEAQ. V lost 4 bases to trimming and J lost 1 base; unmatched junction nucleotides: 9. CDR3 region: CASSSYLAGGSYNEQFF. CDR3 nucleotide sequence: TGTGCCAGCAGCTCCTATCTAGCGGGTGGTTCCTACAATGAGCAGTTCTTC.